The 31 T cell receptor beta chains below all came from one sample that was sequenced in a study of T-cell reconstitution after alpha-beta-depleted transplantation in children (dated by TCRdb to about 2016). Library creation used PCR. TCRdb names Illumina HiSeq 2500 as the instrument used. Molecular barcoding was employed in the preparation of TCR libraries, with unique molecular identifiers being used to normalize TCRbeta repertoire quantification. TCRdb applied fastp at Q25 and MiXCR to the public reads, then kept only in-frame beta chains. Entries that share a CDR3 protein sequence are merged under the most common genes and DNA. Counted in this sample were 250,000 to 300,000 distinct CDR3 sequences; nearly 10% of them appeared once. The ten largest clones add up to roughly 9.1% of the sample. The input for sequencing was PBMCs from the stem cell graft donor, taken from the stem cell graft. These receptors were collected from a human donor who donated a stem cell graft to a child with SCID.

This clonotype was seen more than once but under ten times. The chain employs TRBV27 and TRBJ2-7; no definite D call. V was cut by 2 bases and J by 2 bases, with 7 bases left in between. CDR1 and CDR2 (germline): MNHEY, SMNVEV (reference sequence). The CDR3 sequence is 13 residues long. The CDR3 loop is CASSLAATYEQYF. The CDR3, as DNA: TGTGCCAGCAGTTTAGCGGCGACCTACGAGCAGTACTTC.

Ten or more counts support this clonotype. The V call is TRBV14, the J call TRBJ2-7; a possible D gene is TRBD1 (6 bases). The V and J ends lost 4 bases and 3 bases respectively, with 13 bases between them. In germline, CDR1 is SGHDN, CDR2 FVKESK. The CDR3 sequence is 14 residues long. The CDR3 sequence is CASSRKTGYYEQYF. CDR3 bases: TGTGCCAGCAGCCGAAAGACAGGCTACTACGAGCAGTACTTC.

V gene TRBV20-1 combines with J gene TRBJ1-1, with a weak D call TRBD1 (5 bases). Trimming took 3 bases from V and 6 from J, leaving 14 bases between them. There are 13 residues in the CDR3. Germline CDR1 reads DFQATT; CDR2 reads SNEGSKA (reference sequence). The CDR3 spells CSARTQEPAEAFF. CDR3 in DNA: TGCAGTGCTAGGACACAGGAGCCCGCTGAAGCTTTCTTT.

The chain is built from TRBV20-1 and TRBJ2-5; D gene uncertain. Looked up from germline, CDR1 is DFQATT and CDR2 is SNEGSKA (reference sequence). Trimming left V 6 bases short and J 2 bases short, with 10 bases between. CDR3 length: 12 residues. CDR3 sequence (DNA): TGCAGTGCCCAAGACCAGCAAGAGACCCAGTACTTC. It is translated as CSAQDQQETQYF.

This clonotype was detected a few times. The J gene is TRBJ2-7, the V gene TRBV3-1, with D maybe TRBD2 (6 bases). Per germline, CDR1 LGHDT and CDR2 YNNKEL (reference sequence). This CDR3 is 14 amino acids long. The ends were cut back, 7 bases at V and 6 bases at J, with 19 bases in the middle. The CDR3 nucleotides read TGTGCCAGCACCGCGACGGGAGCCGCCTCCGAGCAGTACTTC. Its protein is CASTATGAASEQYF.

In this sample, this clonotype turned up many times. The V call is TRBV4-1, the J call TRBJ2-1; 7 nucleotides agree with TRBD1. V shed 5 bases and J 9 bases; nucleotides not matched to a gene: 10. This CDR3 comprises 14 residues. Per the germline V gene, CDR1 is MGHRA and CDR2 is YSYEKL. The CDR3 sequence: CASSTHRGEGEQFF. As DNA, the CDR3 is TGCGCCAGCAGCACCCACAGGGGCGAGGGTGAGCAGTTCTTC.

In its sample, this clonotype was seen a few times. DNA for the CDR3: TGTGCCAGCAGCCCGACGGACAGCTCCTACGAGCAGTACTTC. This sequence encodes CASSPTDSSYEQYF. The rearrangement uses TRBV12-3 or TRBV12-4 and TRBJ2-7; perhaps TRBD1 as D (6 bases). The V and J ends lost 6 bases and 0 bases respectively, with 12 bases between them. The CDR3 totals 14 residues.

This clonotype was counted only a few times. This chain's CDR3 is CSAIIQGVDYGYTF. DNA for the CDR3: TGCAGTGCTATTATCCAGGGGGTCGACTATGGCTACACCTTC. The V gene is TRBV20-1, the J gene TRBJ1-2, with 7 bases aligning to TRBD1. Germline V lookup: CDR1 DFQATT, CDR2 SNEGSKA (reference sequence). Germline trimming cut 4 bases from V and 3 bases from J; bases unmatched to any gene: 8. The CDR3 is 14 amino acids.

V gene TRBV10-2 combines with J gene TRBJ2-2; D gene unclear. The CDR3 consists of 11 residues. Germline loops: CDR1 WSHSY, CDR2 SAAADI. Trimming left V 10 bases short and J 1 base short, with 4 bases between. The CDR3 coding sequence is TGCGCCACCAGGAACACCGGGGAGCTGTTTTTT. Protein product: CATRNTGELFF.

The CDR3 sequence is CASSYPETQYF. The CDR3 nucleotides read TGTGCCAGCAGTTACCCAGAGACCCAGTACTTC. The rearrangement uses TRBV6-6 and TRBJ2-5; D call uncertain. In germline, CDR1 is MNHNY, CDR2 SVGAGI (reference sequence). CDR3 length: 11 amino acids. V lost 2 bases, J lost 4 bases, and 2 bases lay in between.

The chain is built from TRBV10-3 and TRBJ2-7; D possibly matches TRBD1 or TRBD2 (5 bases each). Per germline, CDR1 ENHRY and CDR2 SYGVKD. V dropped 10 bases and J dropped 1 base, with 14 bases sitting between them. This CDR3 is 13 amino acids long. The CDR3 DNA follows: TGTGCCAGTCGGGACGGAGGTTCCTACGAGCAGTACTTC. Residues: CASRDGGSYEQYF.

This chain joins TRBV5-6 and TRBJ2-2, with D uncertain. In germline, CDR1 is SGHDT, CDR2 YYEEEE. The germline V and J ends were trimmed by 1 base and 2 bases, with 9 bases remaining between them. CDR3 size: 15 residues. CDR3 region: CASSLLGYNTGELFF. The CDR3 coding sequence is TGTGCCAGCAGCTTGCTGGGTTATAACACCGGGGAGCTGTTTTTT. Combining the CDR3 with reference TRBV5-6 and TRBJ2-2 gives the whole variable domain DAGVTQSPTHLIKTRGQQVTLRCSPKSGHDTVSWYQQALGQGPQFIFQYYEEEERQRGNFPDRFSGHQFPNYSSELNVNALLLGDSALYLCASSLLGYNTGELFFGEGSRLTVL.

At least ten counts were recorded for this clonotype. The chain joins TRBV20-1 to TRBJ1-1; 7 bases agree with TRBD1. Germline loops: CDR1 DFQATT, CDR2 SNEGSKA (reference sequence). V lost 6 bases and J lost 1; bases outside the gene matches: 5. The CDR3 contains 13 residues. The DNA of the CDR3 is TGCAGTGCAAGGGACAGTTCGAACACTGAAGCTTTCTTT. As protein: CSARDSSNTEAFF.

This clonotype was recorded a few times. The V gene is TRBV20-1, the J gene TRBJ2-2, with D tentatively TRBD1 (5 bases). Deletions cut 2 bases from V and 2 bases from J, with 9 bases between. This CDR3 has 14 residues. The V gene's germline CDR1 is DFQATT and CDR2 SNEGSKA (reference sequence). CDR3 protein: CSARSGSNTGELFF. CDR3 bases: TGCAGTGCTAGATCAGGGTCAAACACCGGGGAGCTGTTTTTT.

This clonotype was seen a few times. The genes are TRBV11-3 and TRBJ2-5; D tentatively fits TRBD1 or TRBD2 (5 bases each). Trimming left V 1 base short and J 2 bases short, with 8 bases between. CDR1 and CDR2 (germline): SGHNT, YENEEA. The CDR3 runs to 14 residues. CDR3 DNA sequence: TGTGCCAGCAGCTTAGGGGGGTCACAAGAGACCCAGTACTTC. It encodes CASSLGGSQETQYF. Based on the CDR3 plus reference TRBV11-3 and TRBJ2-5, the full variable domain is EAGVVQSPRYKIIEKKQPVAFWCNPISGHNTLYWYLQNLGQGPELLIRYENEEAVDDSQLPKDRFSAERLKGVDSTLKIQPAELGDSAVYLCASSLGGSQETQYFGPGTRLLVL.

This clonotype was counted only a few times. The chain employs TRBV5-1 and TRBJ2-7; D call uncertain. CDR1 and CDR2 from the germline V gene are SGHRS and YFSETQ. The V and J ends lost 0 bases and 7 bases respectively, with 17 bases between them. The CDR3 is 15 amino acids. This CDR3 is CASSLAVALEGEQYF. CDR3 in DNA: TGCGCCAGCAGCTTGGCCGTTGCGTTGGAAGGGGAGCAGTACTTC.

V and J are TRBV5-5 and TRBJ2-7; D may be TRBD2 (5 bases). The CDR3 loop spans 13 amino acids. The V gene lost 0 bases and the J gene lost 7 bases, with 11 bases spanning the gap. The V gene's germline CDR1 is SGHKS and CDR2 YYEKEE (reference sequence). The CDR3 here is CASSLGGGREQYF. CDR3 sequence (DNA): TGTGCCAGCAGCTTGGGTGGAGGCAGGGAGCAGTACTTC. Using reference TRBV5-5 and TRBJ2-7 for the parts outside the CDR3, the full variable domain is DAGVTQSPTHLIKTRGQQVTLRCSPISGHKSVSWYQQVLGQGPQFIFQYYEKEERGRGNFPDRFSARQFPNYSSELNVNALLLGDSALYLCASSLGGGREQYFGPGTRLTVT.

This clonotype has just a few counts. The chain joins TRBV11-2 to TRBJ2-1; TRBD1 agrees at 9 bases. The CDR3 runs to 15 residues. The germline V gene encodes CDR1 SGHAT and CDR2 FQNNGV. The junction had 3 bases not matched to a gene; V was cut back by 2 bases and J by 4 bases. The CDR3 loop is CASSLRDRAYNEQFF. For the CDR3, the DNA is TGTGCCAGCAGCTTAAGGGACAGGGCTTACAATGAGCAGTTCTTC.

CDR3 loop: CASSLNGINTEAFF. The CDR3 DNA reads as TGCGCCAGCAGCTTGAATGGGATTAACACTGAAGCTTTCTTT. This chain links TRBV5-1 with TRBJ1-1; D is unclear. Germline assignment: CDR1 SGHRS and CDR2 YFSETQ. The CDR3 length is 14 residues. Trimming shortened V by 1 base and J by 2 bases, and 9 bases separated the two germline ends.

There are many counts of this clonotype. The V and J genes are TRBV7-9 and TRBJ2-1, with D perhaps TRBD1 (6 bases). CDR3 length: 17 amino acids. V was pared by 1 base and J by 4 bases, with 17 bases between. Germline lookup yields CDR1 SEHNR and CDR2 FQNEAQ (reference sequence). In DNA form, the CDR3 reads TGTGCCAGCAGCTTAGTACGTAGCAGGGGTCGGTACAATGAGCAGTTCTTC. This gives the protein CASSLVRSRGRYNEQFF.

In its sample, this clonotype was seen a few times. V usage is TRBV7-9 and J usage is TRBJ2-7, with 8 bases aligning to TRBD1. The CDR3 runs to 15 residues. Trimming removed 4 bases from V and 0 bases from J; junction bases left unmatched: 5. The germline gives CDR1 SEHNR, CDR2 FQNEAQ (reference sequence). The CDR3 reads CASSSDRGTSYEQYF. CDR3 DNA: TGTGCCAGCAGCTCTGACAGGGGAACCTCCTACGAGCAGTACTTC.

This clonotype was picked up many times. The J gene is TRBJ1-1, the V gene TRBV10-3; TRBD1 agrees at 10 bases. This CDR3 has 14 residues. CDR1 is ENHRY, CDR2 SYGVKD, per germline. The J segment lost 0 bases and the V segment lost 10 bases, leaving 5 bases of the junction unmatched. CDR3 protein: CATRDRGMNTEAFF. The DNA for the CDR3 is TGTGCCACCCGGGACAGGGGAATGAACACTGAAGCTTTCTTT.

The genes are TRBV12-3 or TRBV12-4 and TRBJ2-2, with TRBD2 matching over 9 bases. Trimming at V came to 1 base and at J to 5 bases, leaving 11 bases not matched to a gene. The CDR3 has 18 amino acids. The CDR3 sequence is CASSLGWWTSVLTGELFF. In nucleotides, the CDR3 is TGTGCCAGCAGTTTAGGATGGTGGACTAGCGTTTTGACCGGGGAGCTGTTTTTT.

The CDR3 region has the DNA TGTGCCAGCAGCGTAGGTGGGGGGGTCTCCTACGAGCAGTACTTC. It yields the protein CASSVGGGVSYEQYF. The rearrangement uses TRBV9 and TRBJ2-7, with 7 bases fitting TRBD2. This CDR3 has 15 residues. V was clipped by 0 bases and J by 0 bases; unmatched bases: 3. Germline V gives CDR1 SGDLS, CDR2 YYNGEE.

This clonotype was found a few times. The chain recombines TRBV5-6 with TRBJ1-5; perhaps TRBD1 as D (5 bases). Per the germline V gene, CDR1 is SGHDT and CDR2 is YYEEEE. The CDR3 has 16 residues. V lost 4 bases and J 7 bases, leaving 21 bases between the germline ends. The CDR3 DNA reads as TGTGCCAGCAGCGTTGGGGGTACAGGATATCGCCAGCCCCAGCATTTT. Its translation: CASSVGGTGYRQPQHF.

CDR3 protein: CASSQVSSGSETQYF. The CDR3 nucleotides are TGCGCCAGCAGCCAAGTTTCCAGCGGTTCGGAGACCCAGTACTTC. The gene calls are TRBV4-1 and TRBJ2-5; a possible D gene is TRBD2 (5 bases). Germline V gene data show CDR1 as MGHRA and CDR2 as YSYEKL. The ends were cut back, 1 base at V and 5 bases at J, with 14 bases in the middle. The CDR3 has 15 residues.

This clonotype was seen many times. The genes are TRBV20-1 and TRBJ2-3, with TRBD2 identical over 9 bases. The germline CDR1 and CDR2 sequences are DFQATT and SNEGSKA (reference sequence). This CDR3 contains 16 residues. V lost 0 bases and J lost 2; bases outside the gene matches: 6. As DNA, the CDR3 is TGCAGTGCTAGAGATCCAGCGGGGGGTCTCACAGATACGCAGTATTTT. This translates into CSARDPAGGLTDTQYF.

This clonotype was observed at least ten times. The rearrangement links TRBV12-3 or TRBV12-4 to TRBJ2-7; 9 bases map to TRBD1. V dropped 6 bases and J dropped 3; count of bases not matched to a gene: 9. CDR3 length: 15 amino acids. CDR3 in amino acids: CASRPRVGQGYEQYF. The CDR3, as DNA: TGTGCCAGCAGGCCTAGGGTGGGACAGGGCTACGAGCAGTACTTC.

This clonotype has a single count. This sequence joins TRBV18 and TRBJ2-1; a possible D gene is TRBD1 (6 bases). Trimming took 6 bases from V and 0 from J, leaving 12 bases between them. This CDR3 contains 15 residues. The germline V gene has CDR1 KGHSH and CDR2 LQKENI. The chain's CDR3 is CASSRQDSSYNEQFF. The DNA for the CDR3 is TGTGCCAGCTCGCGACAGGACAGCTCCTACAATGAGCAGTTCTTC. The variable domain in full, with the rest retrieved from reference TRBV18 and TRBJ2-1, is NAGVMQNPRHLVRRRGQEARLRCSPMKGHSHVYWYRQLPEEGLKFMVYLQKENIIDESGMPKERFSAEFPKEGPSILRIQQVVRGDSAAYFCASSRQDSSYNEQFFGPGTRLTVL.

The chain couples TRBV5-5 to TRBJ1-1; D not certain. Germline values: CDR1 SGHKS, CDR2 YYEKEE (reference sequence). CDR3 size: 12 residues. V was clipped by 4 bases and J by 4 bases, with 8 bases between them. The CDR3 DNA reads TGTGCCAGCAGCAAATTCCCCACTGAAGCTTTCTTT. Amino acids: CASSKFPTEAFF.

This clonotype occurred a few times. The final CDR3 position lacks the conserved phenylalanine or tryptophan, pointing to a likely read error. It is unclear where the CDR3 begins or ends on the DNA, so no DNA is shown, and the CDR3 is as TCRdb lists it. The rearrangement links TRBV5-5 to TRBJ2-7; TRBD1 is the table's D call, not checked against the DNA. Germline CDR1 and CDR2: SGHKS and YYEKEE (reference sequence). The CDR3 comprises 12 residues, both ends counted. CDR3 residues: CASSLEAGASSC.